One sample yielded the 25 T cell receptor beta chains listed below, sequenced in a study of HIV-infected patients and healthy controls. Alpha and beta constant-region primers primed reverse transcription of about 0.5 ug RNA. Each of the alpha and beta chains got its own library through chain-specific third strand synthesis with indices. From the 5' RACE reads, TCRdb called clonotypes with MiXCR, one entry per CDR3 protein. The data show approximately 17,000 distinct CDR3 sequences, 9.4% seen once. No cell fractionation was done, so the repertoire covers all unsorted peripheral blood T cells. Sample: blood. The receptors were sampled from an adult in good health.

By proportion, this clonotype is medium-sized. CDR3 amino acids: CASSSRDQKNIQYF. Here the CDR3 DNA reads TGTGCCAGCAGTTCGCGGGACCAAAAAAACATTCAGTACTTC. The chain combines TRBV12-3 or TRBV12-4 with TRBJ2-4, with D possibly being TRBD2 (6 bases). V lost 4 bases to trimming and J lost 4 bases, with 11 bases between them. The CDR3 is 14 amino acids.

Ten or more counts support this clonotype. This rearrangement joins TRBV30 to TRBJ2-6; tentatively, D is TRBD1 or TRBD2 (5 bases each). The germline gives CDR1 GTSNPN, CDR2 SVGIG (reference sequence). The germline V and J ends were trimmed by 2 bases and 10 bases, with 12 bases remaining between them. This CDR3 has 13 residues. CDR3 region: CAWSLGVRNVLTF. The CDR3 DNA is TGTGCCTGGAGTTTGGGGGTACGGAACGTCCTGACTTTC. Full variable domain (missing parts from reference TRBV30 and TRBJ2-6): SQTIHQWPATLVQPVGSPLSLECTVEGTSNPNLYWYRQAAGRGLQLLFYSVGIGQISSEVPQNLSASRPQDRQFILSSKKLLLSDSGFYLCAWSLGVRNVLTFGAGSRLTVL.

Sample share makes this clonotype medium-sized. This chain uses TRBV12-3 or TRBV12-4 with TRBJ2-7; D not certain. This CDR3 spans 11 amino acids. Trimming took off 1 base at V and 6 bases at J, with 4 bases between the two ends. The CDR3 DNA sequence: TGTGCCAGCAGTTTAGGGAGCGAGCAGTACGTC. This translates into CASSLGSEQYV.

This clonotype came up a few times. V is TRBV20-1 and J is TRBJ1-3; the D gene is possibly TRBD1 (6 bases). The V and J ends lost 5 bases and 2 bases respectively, with 16 bases between them. The V gene's germline CDR1 is DFQATT and CDR2 SNEGSKA (reference sequence). This CDR3 spans 15 amino acids. Here the CDR3 reads CSAPNRRGTGNTIYF. The CDR3 DNA reads as TGCAGTGCTCCCAATAGGAGGGGGACTGGAAACACCATATATTTT.

This clonotype was found many times. The chain is built from TRBV4-1 and TRBJ2-1; 13 bases fit TRBD2. The CDR3 contains 19 residues. Germline V gene lookup returns CDR1 MGHRA and CDR2 YSYEKL. V shed 0 bases and J 0 bases; nucleotides not matched to a gene: 5. The CDR3 nucleotides read TGCGCCAGCAGCCAAGATCCGGGACTAGCGGGAAGCTCCTACAATGAGCAGTTCTTC. Protein: CASSQDPGLAGSSYNEQFF.

This clonotype was recorded at least ten times. The chain links TRBV5-1 to TRBJ1-1; 7 positions agree with TRBD1. Germline-derived CDR1 and CDR2 are SGHRS and YFSETQ. The CDR3 is 14 amino acids. Trimming removed 2 bases from V and 8 bases from J; junction bases left unmatched: 9. CDR3 bases: TGCGCCAGCAGCTTTAGGACAGGCCAGCACGAAGCTTTCTTT. It translates to CASSFRTGQHEAFF.

This clonotype was counted many times. The chain couples TRBV20-1 to TRBJ2-1, with 9 nucleotides matching TRBD2. Germline V CDR1 and CDR2: DFQATT, SNEGSKA (reference sequence). Unmatched junction bases numbered 15, after V lost 5 bases and J lost 10 bases. There are 15 residues in the CDR3. CDR3 sequence reads: CSAGTSGWARREQFF. In nucleotides, the CDR3 is TGCAGTGCTGGTACTAGCGGGTGGGCCCGTCGGGAGCAGTTCTTC.

By share of the sample, this clonotype is medium-sized. This chain joins TRBV7-2 and TRBJ2-3; D uncertain. CDR1 is SGHTA and CDR2 is FQGNSA in the germline V gene. V was clipped by 6 bases and J by 2 bases, with 9 bases between them. The length of the CDR3 is 13 residues. DNA of the CDR3: TGTGCCAGCAGGCCGACTCTCACAGATACGCAGTATTTT. This codes for CASRPTLTDTQYF.

This clonotype was seen repeatedly, ten times or more. The V and J genes are TRBV5-6 and TRBJ2-4, with D maybe TRBD2 (5 bases). Trimming pared 1 base from V and 11 bases from J, leaving 13 bases between. This CDR3 is 13 amino acids long. The germline CDR1 and CDR2 sequences are SGHDT and YYEEEE. The CDR3 bases are TGTGCCAGCAGCTTGCGGGGAGTTCTACTTCAGTACTTC. Translating gives CASSLRGVLLQYF.

This clonotype was counted ten times or more. The chain links TRBV6-2 or TRBV6-3 to TRBJ2-7; D is possibly TRBD2 (6 bases). Trimming left V 6 bases short and J 4 bases short, with 10 bases between. The CDR3 consists of 12 residues. Germline CDR1 is MNHEY and CDR2 is SVGEGT. CDR3 residues: CASRSGEYEQYF. CDR3 DNA: TGTGCCAGCAGGTCGGGAGAATACGAGCAGTACTTC.

The table lists this clonotype with a few counts. The CDR3 DNA follows: TGTGCCAGCAGTCCTACGGACAGGGGTGGTGGCTACACCTTC. Translating it yields CASSPTDRGGGYTF. This chain links TRBV5-4 with TRBJ1-2; 9 bases line up with TRBD1. This CDR3 has 14 residues. Germline CDR1 is SGHNT and CDR2 is YYREEE (reference sequence). V was pared by 5 bases and J by 7 bases, with 9 bases of the junction left unmatched.

The chain employs TRBV5-6 and TRBJ1-5; 9 positions agree with TRBD1. Germline assignment: CDR1 SGHDT and CDR2 YYEEEE. V dropped 4 bases and J dropped 6; count of bases not matched to a gene: 5. This CDR3 region has 14 residues. CDR3 sequence (DNA): TGTGCCAGCAGCGAGGGACAGGGCGGTCAGCCCCAGCATTTT. This sequence encodes CASSEGQGGQPQHF. The full variable domain, its missing parts supplied by reference TRBV5-6 and TRBJ1-5, is DAGVTQSPTHLIKTRGQQVTLRCSPKSGHDTVSWYQQALGQGPQFIFQYYEEEERQRGNFPDRFSGHQFPNYSSELNVNALLLGDSALYLCASSEGQGGQPQHFGDGTRLSIL.

In its sample, this clonotype was seen a few times. The rearrangement joins TRBV7-9 to TRBJ1-5, with 7 bases lining up with TRBD1. The CDR3 length is 14 residues. Trimming took 4 bases from V and 3 from J; bases not matched to a gene: 3. Per the germline V gene, CDR1 is SEHNR and CDR2 is FQNEAQ (reference sequence). The CDR3 DNA reads TGTGCCAGCAGCTCGACAGGGTTCAATCAGCCCCAGCATTTT. Amino acid sequence: CASSSTGFNQPQHF.

At least ten counts were recorded for this clonotype. V usage is TRBV30 and J usage is TRBJ2-7, with 11 bases matching TRBD2. CDR3 size: 17 residues. CDR1 and CDR2 from the germline V gene are GTSNPN and SVGIG (reference sequence). The junction had 12 bases not matched to a gene; V was cut back by 3 bases and J by 2 bases. The CDR3 spells CAWSHPRSGRGPYEQYF. CDR3 DNA sequence: TGTGCCTGGAGCCACCCCCGTAGCGGGAGGGGTCCCTACGAGCAGTACTTC.

This clonotype was seen ten or more times. The chain is built from TRBV5-1 and TRBJ1-3; D perhaps matches TRBD1 (6 bases). The CDR3 has 14 amino acids. Germline CDR1 reads SGHRS; CDR2 reads YFSETQ. Trimming left V 3 bases short and J 2 bases short, with 9 bases between. The CDR3, as DNA: TGCGCCAGCAGCTCAAGGACAGCTGGAAACACCATATATTTT. Encoded protein: CASSSRTAGNTIYF.

Concerning this clonotype: Since no conserved phenylalanine or tryptophan closes the CDR3, a read error is the likely cause. This chain uses TRBV20-1 with TRBJ2-3; 9 nucleotides agree with TRBD2. The germline V gene encodes CDR1 DFQATT and CDR2 SNEGSKA (reference sequence). This CDR3 contains 18 residues. Germline trimming cut 4 bases from V and 0 bases from J; bases unmatched to any gene: 14. The CDR3 reads CSAIPETSGGPSTDTQYS. Here the CDR3 DNA reads TGCAGTGCTATTCCCGAGACTAGCGGTGGGCCTAGCACAGATACGCAGTATTCT.

This clonotype has ten or more counts. The chain is built from TRBV20-1 and TRBJ2-5; perhaps TRBD1 as D (5 bases). This CDR3 is 14 amino acids long. Deletions cut 0 bases from V and 7 bases from J, with 15 bases between. CDR1 DFQATT and CDR2 SNEGSKA come from the germline V gene (reference sequence). The CDR3 reads CSARDLQESATQYF. The CDR3 DNA is TGCAGTGCTAGAGATTTACAGGAGTCCGCGACCCAGTACTTC.

CDR3 nucleotide sequence: TGCGCCAGCAGCCAAGATCTGACAAGCAATCAGCCCCAGCATTTT. It specifies CASSQDLTSNQPQHF. J is TRBJ1-5 and V is TRBV4-3; unclear D gene. Deletions cut 0 bases from V and 1 base from J, with 7 bases between. The CDR3 spans 15 residues. The germline gives CDR1 LGHNA, CDR2 YSLEER.

This clonotype was detected only a few times. V and J are TRBV6-6 and TRBJ1-2; 8 bases align to TRBD1. This CDR3 is built from 14 residues. Germline V gene data show CDR1 as MNHNY and CDR2 as SVGAGI (reference sequence). J gave up 4 bases and V 7 bases, and 8 bases lay outside the gene matches. CDR3 nucleotides: TGTGCCAGCACCTATTCGGGACAGGTCTATGGCTACACCTTC. Its protein is CASTYSGQVYGYTF.

This clonotype was counted only a few times. The chain joins TRBV6-5 to TRBJ2-3; D may match TRBD1 or TRBD2 (5 bases each). V shed 5 bases and J shed 3 bases, with 15 bases lying between them. Germline V gene data show CDR1 as MNHEY and CDR2 as SVGAGI. CDR3 length equals 15 residues. CDR3 nucleotides: TGTGCCAGCAGTCCGGGACCCCCGAGGACAGATACGCAGTATTTT. This gives the protein CASSPGPPRTDTQYF.

By its share, this clonotype is medium-sized (0.01 to 0.1%). The chain couples TRBV20-1 to TRBJ1-1; D not certain. This CDR3 has 14 residues. The V end lost 0 bases, the J end lost 0 bases, and 8 bases lay between the germline ends. In germline, CDR1 is DFQATT, CDR2 SNEGSKA (reference sequence). The CDR3 spells CSAREDNMNTEAFF. The CDR3 nucleotides are TGCAGTGCTAGAGAAGACAATATGAACACTGAAGCTTTCTTT.

This clonotype ranks as medium-sized. J is TRBJ2-3 and V is TRBV3-1, with a tentative D call TRBD2 (6 bases). CDR3 length equals 15 residues. CDR1 is LGHDT, CDR2 YNNKEL, per germline (reference sequence). V was shortened by 3 bases and J by 2 bases, with 12 bases between the two germline ends. CDR3 residues: CASSQTGRITDTQYF. In DNA form, the CDR3 reads TGTGCCAGCAGCCAGACCGGGAGAATCACAGATACGCAGTATTTT.

This clonotype turned up a few times. V and J are TRBV6-5 and TRBJ2-7; possible D gene TRBD1, 5 bases. The CDR3 runs to 13 residues. Per the germline V gene, CDR1 is MNHEY and CDR2 is SVGAGI. Trimming pared 8 bases from V and 1 base from J, leaving 12 bases between. The CDR3 coding sequence is TGTGCCAGCCCTAGGGGCCTTTCCTACGAGCAGTACGTC. It specifies CASPRGLSYEQYV.

This clonotype has just a few counts. The genes are TRBV6-6 and TRBJ1-4, with D hard to call. The CDR3 is 11 residues long. V was clipped by 4 bases and J by 9 bases, with 6 bases between them. CDR1 and CDR2 from the germline V gene are MNHNY and SVGAGI (reference sequence). The CDR3 coding sequence is TGTGCCAGCAGTTTAGGGCAAAAACTGTTTTTT. Translating it yields CASSLGQKLFF.

This clonotype rates as medium-sized. The rearrangement uses TRBV20-1 and TRBJ2-1; D remains ambiguous. Trimming left V 0 bases short and J 5 bases short, with 11 bases between. Germline values: CDR1 DFQATT, CDR2 SNEGSKA (reference sequence). The CDR3 loop spans 14 amino acids. The CDR3 here is CSARELSSHNEQFF. The CDR3 region has the DNA TGCAGTGCTAGAGAACTTAGCAGTCACAATGAGCAGTTCTTC.